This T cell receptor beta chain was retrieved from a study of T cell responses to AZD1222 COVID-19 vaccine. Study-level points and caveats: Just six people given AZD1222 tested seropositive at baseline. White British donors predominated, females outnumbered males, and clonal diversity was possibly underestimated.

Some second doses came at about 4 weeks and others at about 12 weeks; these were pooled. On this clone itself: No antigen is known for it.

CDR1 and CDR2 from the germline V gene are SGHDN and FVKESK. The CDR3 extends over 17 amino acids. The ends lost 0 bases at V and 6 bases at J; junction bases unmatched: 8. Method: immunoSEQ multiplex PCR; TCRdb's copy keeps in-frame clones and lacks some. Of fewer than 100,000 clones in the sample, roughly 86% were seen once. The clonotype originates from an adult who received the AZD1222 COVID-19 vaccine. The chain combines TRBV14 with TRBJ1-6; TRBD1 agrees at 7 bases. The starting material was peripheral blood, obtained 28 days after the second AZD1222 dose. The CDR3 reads CASSQDRGQAINSPLHF. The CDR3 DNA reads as TGTGCCAGCAGCCAAGATCGAGGACAGGCCATTAATTCACCCCTCCACTTT.